This T cell receptor (beta chain) appears in the sequencing data of a study of T-cell memory formation after mild COVID-19. TCRdb re-analysed the 5' RACE reads in MiXCR, keeping a single row per CDR3 protein. The sample contains 250,000 to 400,000 distinct CDR3 sequences, 13% to 15% of which appear only once. Broader study findings: Certain responding clones were present in pre-infection memory, suggesting participation of cross-reactive memory.

Concerning this clonotype: The antigen remains unidentified.

The sequenced sample consisted of PBMCs or a T cell subset sorted from them (not recorded which). This clonotype originated in a man between 18 and 35 years old who had mild COVID-19 (a few samples of this study predate the infection). Cell type and time point are not known.

CDR3 sequence (DNA): TGTGCCAGCAGCGTCTTGGCGGGGGCCTACAATGAGCAGTTCTTC. Translated: CASSVLAGAYNEQFF. The chain is built from TRBV9 and TRBJ2-1, with 7 bases fitting TRBD2. Trimming at V came to 2 bases and at J to 2 bases, leaving 4 bases not matched to a gene. The CDR3 is 15 residues long. Germline values: CDR1 SGDLS, CDR2 YYNGEE.